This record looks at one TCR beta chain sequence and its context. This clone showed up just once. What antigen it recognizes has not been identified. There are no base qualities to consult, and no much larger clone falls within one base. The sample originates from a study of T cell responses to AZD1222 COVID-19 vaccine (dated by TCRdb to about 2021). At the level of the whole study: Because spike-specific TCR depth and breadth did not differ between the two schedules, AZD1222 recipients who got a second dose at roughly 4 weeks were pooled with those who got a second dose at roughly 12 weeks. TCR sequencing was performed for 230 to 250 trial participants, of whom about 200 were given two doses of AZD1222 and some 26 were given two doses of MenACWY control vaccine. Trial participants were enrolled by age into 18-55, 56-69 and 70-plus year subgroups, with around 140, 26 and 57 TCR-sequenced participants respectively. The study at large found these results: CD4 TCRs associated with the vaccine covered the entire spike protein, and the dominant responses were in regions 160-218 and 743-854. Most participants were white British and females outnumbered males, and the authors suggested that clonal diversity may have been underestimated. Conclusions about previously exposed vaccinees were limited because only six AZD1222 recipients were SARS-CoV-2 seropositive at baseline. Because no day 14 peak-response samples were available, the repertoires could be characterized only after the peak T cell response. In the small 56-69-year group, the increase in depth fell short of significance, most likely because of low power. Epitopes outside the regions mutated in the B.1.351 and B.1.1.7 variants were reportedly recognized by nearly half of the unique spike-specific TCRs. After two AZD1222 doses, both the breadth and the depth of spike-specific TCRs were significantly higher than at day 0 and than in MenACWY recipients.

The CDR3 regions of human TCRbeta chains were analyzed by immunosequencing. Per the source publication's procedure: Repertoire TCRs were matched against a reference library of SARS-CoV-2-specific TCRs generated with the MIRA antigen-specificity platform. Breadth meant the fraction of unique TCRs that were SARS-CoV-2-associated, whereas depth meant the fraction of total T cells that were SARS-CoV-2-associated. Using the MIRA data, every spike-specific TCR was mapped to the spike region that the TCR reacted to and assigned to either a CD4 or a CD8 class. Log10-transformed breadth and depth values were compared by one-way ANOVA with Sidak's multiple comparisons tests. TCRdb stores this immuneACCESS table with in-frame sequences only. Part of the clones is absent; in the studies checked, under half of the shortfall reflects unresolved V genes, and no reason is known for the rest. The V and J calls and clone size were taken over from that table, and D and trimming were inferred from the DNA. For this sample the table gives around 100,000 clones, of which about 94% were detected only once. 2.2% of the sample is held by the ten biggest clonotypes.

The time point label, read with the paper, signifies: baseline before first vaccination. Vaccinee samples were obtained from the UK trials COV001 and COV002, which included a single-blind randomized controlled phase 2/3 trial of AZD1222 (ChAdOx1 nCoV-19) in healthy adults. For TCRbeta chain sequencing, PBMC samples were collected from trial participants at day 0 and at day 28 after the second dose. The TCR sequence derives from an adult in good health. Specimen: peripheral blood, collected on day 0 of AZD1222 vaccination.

The DNA sequence follows: TGTGCCACCAGCAGAGGGGTTATGGGAAACACCATATATTTT. This translates into CATSRGVMGNTIYF. The sequence is built from TRBV15 and TRBJ1-3; the D segment cannot be called with confidence. The germline V gene (reference sequence) provides CDR1 LNHNV and CDR2 YYDKDF. Including cysteine and phenylalanine, the CDR3 has 14 amino acids. Kept here is only the CDR3 DNA, which spans 42 bases and is read in frame from base 1. The V end loses 1 base and the J end loses 4 bases, and a stretch of 8 bases separates them.